The 24 T cell receptor beta chains below come from one sample, sequenced in a study of response to subunit inactivated influenza vaccine. MiXCR was run by TCRdb on the RT-PCR reads, yielding one entry per CDR3 protein. The data hold hundreds of thousands of distinct CDR3 sequences, with about 15% observed a single time. The sequencing here drew on PBMCs from blood, taken about 14 days before vaccination. The receptors here all came from a man aged 45-65 years who received an inactivated influenza vaccine.

The J gene is TRBJ2-4, the V gene TRBV6-2 or TRBV6-3; D not certain. V gave up 2 bases and J gave up 8 bases, with 13 bases separating them. The CDR3 runs 14 residues. Germline V lookup: CDR1 MNHEY, CDR2 SVGEGT. This chain's CDR3 is CASSYRLEFHIQYF. CDR3 coding DNA: TGTGCCAGCAGTTACCGGCTAGAGTTCCACATTCAGTACTTC.

This clonotype was found a few times. This rearrangement joins TRBV5-1 to TRBJ2-1; 7 positions agree with TRBD2. Losses at the gene ends were 3 bases for V and 3 bases for J; bases not matched to a gene: 6. The CDR3 totals 15 residues. Germline V gene data show CDR1 as SGHRS and CDR2 as YFSETQ. This chain's CDR3 is CASSWSGTGYNEQFF. The DNA for the CDR3 is TGCGCCAGCAGCTGGAGCGGGACCGGCTACAATGAGCAGTTCTTC.

The chain is built from TRBV20-1 and TRBJ2-5; 8 bases align to TRBD1. The CDR3 spans 15 residues. The trim removed 0 bases at V and 2 bases at J, leaving 5 bases unmatched. Germline assignment: CDR1 DFQATT and CDR2 SNEGSKA (reference sequence). The CDR3 nucleotides are TGCAGTGCTAGAGAGGGGAGACAGGGGCAAGAGACCCAGTACTTC. Translated: CSAREGRQGQETQYF.

This clonotype has just a few counts. The gene calls are TRBV4-1 and TRBJ2-7; no clear D. There are 14 residues in the CDR3. Trimming stripped 1 base from V and 6 bases from J, with 13 bases between. From germline, CDR1 is MGHRA and CDR2 YSYEKL. CDR3 bases: TGCGCCAGCAGCCAAGCTCCGGCCAGCCGCGAGCAGTACTTC. Protein: CASSQAPASREQYF.

This clonotype turned up a few times. The chain employs TRBV20-1 and TRBJ2-7; TRBD2 matches at 11 bases. Germline lookup yields CDR1 DFQATT and CDR2 SNEGSKA (reference sequence). The trim removed 6 bases at V and 4 bases at J, leaving 11 bases unmatched. This CDR3 has 15 amino acids. CDR3 residues: CSALGLAEMKYEQYF. CDR3 coding DNA: TGCAGTGCCCTGGGACTAGCGGAGATGAAGTACGAGCAGTACTTC.

The table lists this clonotype with a few counts. This chain connects TRBV7-8 to TRBJ2-7, with a possible D match to TRBD1 (5 bases). The V gene lost 5 bases and the J gene lost 2 bases, with 16 bases spanning the gap. The germline CDR1 and CDR2 sequences are SGHVS and FQNEAQ. The CDR3 totals 15 residues. The CDR3 DNA reads as TGTGCCAGCAGCATAGAAAGGACATTTCCCTACGAGCAGTACTTC. Translated, it gives CASSIERTFPYEQYF.

There are a few counts of this clonotype. CDR3 in DNA: TGTGCCAGCAGTCTAAGACAGGGTTATCACGAGCAGTACTTC. Translated, it gives CASSLRQGYHEQYF. The V call is TRBV27, the J call TRBJ2-7, with TRBD1 matching over 7 bases. Germline CDR1 reads MNHEY; CDR2 reads SMNVEV (reference sequence). The CDR3 is 14 amino acids. V was clipped by 5 bases and J by 5 bases; unmatched bases: 9.

The table lists this clonotype with a few counts. The chain has TRBV12-3 or TRBV12-4 and TRBJ2-1; 8 nucleotides line up with TRBD2. There are 15 residues in the CDR3. V was clipped by 3 bases and J by 7 bases; unmatched bases: 8. CDR3 DNA sequence: TGTGCCAGCAGTTTGTCCCGGGAGGGCCAAAATGAGCAGTTCTTC. Encoded protein: CASSLSREGQNEQFF.

The CDR3 loop is CATPYPPCNEQFF. CDR3 in DNA: TGTGCCACCCCATATCCCCCCTGCAATGAGCAGTTCTTC. The chain couples TRBV7-7 to TRBJ2-1; unclear D gene. The CDR3 has 13 residues. Trimming cost V 10 bases and J 6 bases, with 16 bases left between them. Germline values: CDR1 SSHAT, CDR2 FNYEAQ (reference sequence).

The chain employs TRBV27 and TRBJ2-2; 7 positions agree with TRBD1. V was clipped by 2 bases and J by 8 bases; unmatched bases: 8. The length of the CDR3 is 15 residues. Germline-derived CDR1 and CDR2 are MNHEY and SMNVEV (reference sequence). CDR3 in DNA: TGTGCCAGCAGTTTACCCTCGACAGGGACGGGGGAGCTGTTTTTT. Its translation: CASSLPSTGTGELFF.

This clonotype was seen only a few times. This sequence joins TRBV20-1 and TRBJ1-2; D gene ambiguous. The germline V and J ends were trimmed by 5 bases and 2 bases, with 12 bases remaining between them. The CDR3 consists of 13 residues. CDR1 is DFQATT, CDR2 SNEGSKA, per germline (reference sequence). For the CDR3, the DNA is TGCAGTGCTTCAGTTAGAGGGAACTATGGCTACACCTTC. Translated, it gives CSASVRGNYGYTF.

The rearrangement links TRBV24-1 to TRBJ2-7; 11 bases agree with TRBD2. V lost 3 bases to trimming and J lost 6 bases; unmatched junction nucleotides: 12. The CDR3 runs 17 residues. Germline V CDR1 and CDR2: KGHDR, SFDVKD. CDR3 coding DNA: TGTGCCACCAGTGATACACCCGGGACTAGCGGAGTTACCGAGCAGTACTTC. Protein sequence: CATSDTPGTSGVTEQYF.

This clonotype appeared many times. V usage is TRBV6-2 or TRBV6-3 and J usage is TRBJ1-2; D gene ambiguous. V was cut by 1 base and J by 5 bases, with 5 bases left in between. CDR1 and CDR2 from the germline V gene are MNHEY and SVGEGT. The CDR3 totals 12 residues. The CDR3, as DNA: TGTGCCAGCAGTTACTACGGATATGGCTACACCTTC. Amino acids: CASSYYGYGYTF.

The chain recombines TRBV20-1 with TRBJ2-1; 11 bases line up with TRBD2. V lost 5 bases and J lost 5; bases outside the gene matches: 8. This CDR3 has 15 amino acids. Germline V gives CDR1 DFQATT, CDR2 SNEGSKA (reference sequence). CDR3 region: CSAPLAGGIHNEQFF. As DNA, the CDR3 is TGCAGTGCTCCTTTAGCGGGGGGGATCCACAATGAGCAGTTCTTC.

This clonotype came up a few times. V and J are TRBV20-1 and TRBJ2-1; D remains unclear. CDR1 and CDR2 from the germline V gene are DFQATT and SNEGSKA (reference sequence). This CDR3 contains 12 residues. Deletions cut 4 bases from V and 5 bases from J, with 9 bases between. The CDR3 bases are TGCAGTGCTAAGGCCTGGGACAATGAGCAGTTCTTC. Translated: CSAKAWDNEQFF.

This clonotype showed up many times. J is TRBJ2-7 and V is TRBV11-2; 9 bases match TRBD1. Germline V lookup: CDR1 SGHAT, CDR2 FQNNGV. Trimming cost V 4 bases and J 3 bases; bases outside gene matches: 4. This CDR3 has 14 residues. The CDR3 DNA sequence: TGTGCCAGCAGCTCGGGGACAGGGCTCTACGAGCAGTACTTC. Translation: CASSSGTGLYEQYF.

This sequence joins TRBV19 and TRBJ1-5; D is possibly TRBD1 (6 bases). Trimming stripped 5 bases from V and 3 bases from J, with 14 bases between. Germline V gene data show CDR1 as LNHDA and CDR2 as SQIVND (reference sequence). The CDR3 length is 15 residues. The CDR3 bases are TGTGCCAGTAGTTTCCAACAGGGAAACAATCAGCCCCAGCATTTT. The encoded protein is CASSFQQGNNQPQHF.

This clonotype turned up a few times. The chain joins TRBV7-2 to TRBJ1-6, with 7 bases identical to TRBD1. CDR1 and CDR2 (germline): SGHTA, FQGNSA. The CDR3 totals 15 residues. Trimming at V came to 3 bases and at J to 7 bases, leaving 6 bases not matched to a gene. CDR3 in amino acids: CASSFGTVRNSPLHF. In DNA, the CDR3 is TGTGCCAGCAGCTTCGGGACAGTGAGAAATTCACCCCTCCACTTT.

The table lists this clonotype with a few counts. V gene TRBV6-1 combines with J gene TRBJ2-4, with unresolved D. V was trimmed by 6 bases and J by 3 bases, leaving 9 bases between them. CDR3 length: 13 residues. Germline CDR1 is MNHNS and CDR2 is SASEGT. The CDR3 nucleotides are TGTGCCAGCAGCGGGTCCGACAAAAACATTCAGTACTTC. Encoded protein: CASSGSDKNIQYF.

The CDR3 is CASSLAPRGVQETQYF. The CDR3 DNA reads as TGTGCCAGCAGCTTAGCCCCGCGGGGGGTCCAAGAGACCCAGTACTTC. The rearrangement joins TRBV7-9 to TRBJ2-5, with 8 bases that match TRBD2. This CDR3 is built from 16 residues. Germline values: CDR1 SEHNR, CDR2 FQNEAQ (reference sequence). J gave up 1 base and V 0 bases, and 4 bases lay outside the gene matches.

CDR3 in amino acids: CASSRQGLGADTQYF. For the CDR3, the DNA is TGTGCCAGCAGTCGACAGGGGTTGGGTGCAGATACGCAGTATTTT. The chain is built from TRBV12-3 or TRBV12-4 and TRBJ2-3, with 8 bases identical to TRBD1. V was pared by 5 bases and J by 4 bases, with 8 bases of the junction left unmatched. The CDR3 extends over 15 amino acids.

The chain recombines TRBV11-2 with TRBJ2-3; 11 bases are shared with TRBD2. CDR3 length equals 19 residues. V lost 1 base to trimming and J lost 0 bases; unmatched junction nucleotides: 9. The germline gives CDR1 SGHAT, CDR2 FQNNGV. Here the CDR3 DNA reads TGTGCCAGCAGCTTAGGTACTAGCGGGGGAACTTTTAGCACAGATACGCAGTATTTT. Its translation is CASSLGTSGGTFSTDTQYF. Supplemented by reference TRBV11-2 and TRBJ2-3, the full variable domain reads EAGVAQSPRYKIIEKRQSVAFWCNPISGHATLYWYQQILGQGPKLLIQFQNNGVVDDSQLPKDRFSAERLKGVDSTLKIQPAKLEDSAVYLCASSLGTSGGTFSTDTQYFGPGTRLTVL.

The chain carries TRBV4-1 and TRBJ1-5; D may be TRBD1 (5 bases). Germline loops: CDR1 MGHRA, CDR2 YSYEKL. V was trimmed by 1 base and J by 2 bases, leaving 21 bases between them. The CDR3 sequence is 19 residues long. CDR3 sequence (DNA): TGCGCCAGCAGCCAAGCTGAGATGTGGGGGTTGAGGCGCAATCAGCCCCAGCATTTT. Translation gives CASSQAEMWGLRRNQPQHF.

This rearrangement joins TRBV4-3 to TRBJ2-7, with 7 bases matching TRBD2. V lost 0 bases to trimming and J lost 5 bases; unmatched junction nucleotides: 13. The CDR3 covers 17 residues. Germline V CDR1 and CDR2: LGHNA, YSLEER. The chain's CDR3 is CASSQDIGGIGFDEQYF. CDR3 nucleotides: TGCGCCAGCAGCCAAGATATCGGGGGGATAGGATTCGACGAGCAGTACTTC.